The 30 T cell receptor beta chains listed next were all sequenced from one sample in a study of control samples from healthy donors and cancer patients. TCRdb's table, derived via immunoSEQ multiplex PCR, lists solely in-frame clones and lacks some. This table has approximately 70,000 clones, around 92% appearing once. The material sequenced was PBMCs. These receptors originate from a man aged 60-69 years with lung cancer.

The rearrangement uses TRBV3-1 (or the pseudogene TRBV3-2) and TRBJ1-1, with D maybe TRBD1 (5 bases). CDR1 and CDR2 (germline): LGHDT, YNNKEL (reference sequence). CDR3 size: 13 residues. The V end lost 2 bases, the J end lost 3 bases, and 7 bases lay between the germline ends. The CDR3 is CASSQSGYTEAFF. CDR3 DNA sequence: TGTGCCAGCAGCCAATCAGGGTACACTGAAGCTTTCTTT.

This chain links TRBV18 with TRBJ1-1; D uncertain. The CDR3 runs 17 residues. Germline V gives CDR1 KGHSH, CDR2 LQKENI. Trimming removed 3 bases at V and 2 bases at J, with 19 bases between. CDR3 residues: CASSPLAKGQANTEAFF. CDR3 nucleotides: TGTGCCAGCTCACCGTTGGCCAAAGGGCAGGCCAACACTGAAGCTTTCTTT.

This clone was found a few times. The V gene is TRBV21-1, the J gene TRBJ2-7; the table's D call of TRBD2 was not tested on the DNA. TRBV21-1 is noted as a pseudogene. The CDR3 is 16 residues long. CDR3 in DNA: TGTGCCAGCAGCAATAGATTAACCGAAATCTCCTACGAGCAGTACGTC. It codes for CASSNRLTEISYEQYV.

The V and J genes are TRBV11-1 and TRBJ2-1; perhaps TRBD1 as D (5 bases). Deletions cut 2 bases from V and 5 bases from J, with 13 bases between. The CDR3 runs 15 residues. The germline gives CDR1 SGHAT, CDR2 FQDESV (reference sequence). The CDR3 DNA reads as TGTGCCAGCAGCTTACAGGGCTTACGGGACAATGAGCAGTTCTTC. It encodes CASSLQGLRDNEQFF.

The chain carries TRBV29-1 and TRBJ2-2, with no clear D. The germline V gene has CDR1 SQVTM and CDR2 ANQGSEA. This CDR3 has 15 residues. Between the trimmed V and J ends, which lost 7 bases and 0 bases, there was a span of 15 bases. CDR3 region: CSAPRLNSNTGELFF. The CDR3 bases are TGCAGCGCCCCCCGGCTCAACTCGAACACCGGGGAGCTGTTTTTT.

The chain has TRBV5-1 and TRBJ2-2, with 7 bases identical to TRBD1. Trimming at V came to 0 bases and at J to 4 bases, leaving 3 bases not matched to a gene. Germline CDR1 is SGHRS and CDR2 is YFSETQ. This CDR3 has 15 residues. The CDR3 DNA follows: TGCGCCAGCAGCTTGGGGGGACAGCTCACCGGGGAGCTGTTTTTT. Its protein is CASSLGGQLTGELFF.

The J gene is TRBJ2-2, the V gene TRBV18, with D tentatively TRBD1 or TRBD2 (5 bases each). Germline loops: CDR1 KGHSH, CDR2 LQKENI. The CDR3 totals 15 residues. The V end lost 5 bases, the J end lost 0 bases, and 10 bases lay between the germline ends. CDR3 nucleotide sequence: TGTGCCAGCTCATCCGGGACCGCGAACACCGGGGAGCTGTTTTTT. Protein: CASSSGTANTGELFF.

The chain joins TRBV6-4 to TRBJ1-6; TRBD1 is a possible D gene (5 bases). Germline-derived CDR1 and CDR2 are MRHNA and SNTAGT. Trimming stripped 6 bases from V and 6 bases from J, with 15 bases between. This CDR3 spans 15 amino acids. The CDR3 is CASSLQDGTNSPLHF. The DNA for the CDR3 is TGTGCCAGCAGCCTACAGGACGGGACTAATTCACCCCTCCACTTT.

The V call is TRBV6-5, the J call TRBJ2-5; D assignment may be TRBD1 or TRBD2 (5 bases each). This CDR3 has 15 amino acids. Looked up from germline, CDR1 is MNHEY and CDR2 is SVGAGI. V was pared by 2 bases and J by 4 bases, with 14 bases between. DNA of the CDR3: TGTGCCAGCAGTTACGGAGGTTTGGGGACAGAGACCCAGTACTTC. Residues: CASSYGGLGTETQYF.

This clone was observed a few times. The same CDR3 also results from other DNA sequences found in this sample. The chain carries TRBV30 and TRBJ2-2; 7 nucleotides line up with TRBD1. This CDR3 comprises 16 residues. Unmatched junction bases numbered 12, after V lost 3 bases and J lost 5 bases. Looked up from germline, CDR1 is GTSNPN and CDR2 is SVGIG (reference sequence). CDR3 nucleotide sequence: TGTGCCTGGAGGGGAAAGGGGGCCAGGGGAACCGGGGAGCTGTTTTTT. It translates to CAWRGKGARGTGELFF.

The chain couples TRBV30 to TRBJ1-6; D is possibly TRBD1 (5 bases). The CDR3 length is 14 residues. The V and J ends lost 1 base and 10 bases respectively, with 14 bases between them. In germline, CDR1 is GTSNPN, CDR2 SVGIG (reference sequence). The CDR3 loop is CAWSAGRVRSPLHF. As DNA, the CDR3 is TGTGCCTGGAGTGCTGGCAGGGTCCGATCACCCCTCCACTTT.

This rearrangement joins TRBV20-1 to TRBJ2-7; possible D gene TRBD2, 6 bases. This CDR3 region has 11 residues. Trimming stripped 5 bases from V and 1 base from J, with 6 bases between. Germline CDR1 reads DFQATT; CDR2 reads SNEGSKA (reference sequence). The CDR3 reads CSAGGSYEQYF. In nucleotides, the CDR3 is TGCAGTGCTGGGGGGTCCTACGAGCAGTACTTC.

The chain has TRBV5-8 and TRBJ2-4, with D unresolved. Germline assignment: CDR1 SGHTS and CDR2 YDEGEE. V shed 3 bases and J shed 0 bases, with 13 bases lying between them. This CDR3 contains 16 residues. CDR3: CASSSKIPLAKNIQYF. Written as DNA, the CDR3 is TGTGCCAGCAGCTCAAAAATTCCGTTAGCCAAAAACATTCAGTACTTC. Drawing the rest from reference TRBV5-8 and TRBJ2-4, the complete variable domain is EAGVTQSPTHLIKTRGQQATLRCSPISGHTSVYWYQQALGLGLQFLLWYDEGEERNRGNFPPRFSGRQFPNYSSELNVNALELEDSALYLCASSSKIPLAKNIQYFGAGTRLSVL.

The gene calls are TRBV5-1 and TRBJ2-2; D ambiguous. Germline V gene sequence: CDR1 SGHRS, CDR2 YFSETQ. The CDR3 is 15 residues long. Trimming left V 0 bases short and J 1 base short, with 7 bases between. The CDR3 DNA is TGCGCCAGCAGCTTGGGCGACGTGAACACCGGGGAGCTGTTTTTT. Translating gives CASSLGDVNTGELFF.

Details on this clone: Other DNA variants within this sample encode the same CDR3. The chain has TRBV30 and TRBJ2-1; perhaps TRBD1 as D (6 bases). Looked up from germline, CDR1 is GTSNPN and CDR2 is SVGIG (reference sequence). The CDR3 is 13 residues long. V lost 0 bases and J 9 bases, leaving 12 bases between the germline ends. CDR3 region: CAWSVQGIGEQFF. The DNA for the CDR3 is TGTGCCTGGAGTGTACAGGGTATCGGTGAGCAGTTCTTC. The complete variable domain, with remaining parts taken from reference TRBV30 and TRBJ2-1, reads SQTIHQWPATLVQPVGSPLSLECTVEGTSNPNLYWYRQAAGRGLQLLFYSVGIGQISSEVPQNLSASRPQDRQFILSSKKLLLSDSGFYLCAWSVQGIGEQFFGPGTRLTVL.

The V and J genes are TRBV2 and TRBJ1-2; D gene uncertain. V lost 3 bases, J lost 4 bases, and 12 bases lay in between. The CDR3 runs 14 residues. CDR1 SNHLY and CDR2 FYNNEI come from the germline V gene. CDR3 region: CASSDRAPGYGYTF. DNA of the CDR3: TGTGCCAGCAGTGACCGGGCACCAGGCTATGGCTACACCTTC.

The chain joins TRBV7-9 to TRBJ1-6; D may be TRBD1 (6 bases). The germline V and J ends were trimmed by 5 bases and 10 bases, with 15 bases remaining between them. CDR3 length: 14 residues. Germline V gene lookup returns CDR1 SEHNR and CDR2 FQNEAQ (reference sequence). The CDR3 protein is CASSLETGGSPLHF. CDR3 sequence (DNA): TGTGCCAGCAGCCTAGAGACAGGCGGATCACCCCTCCACTTT.

A single count supports this clone. This chain links TRBV30 with TRBJ1-1, with D maybe TRBD1 (6 bases). The V and J ends lost 2 bases and 0 bases respectively, with 10 bases between them. Germline V gene sequence: CDR1 GTSNPN, CDR2 SVGIG (reference sequence). This CDR3 has 14 amino acids. CDR3: CAWSYRDLNTEAFF. Here the CDR3 DNA reads TGTGCCTGGAGTTACAGGGACCTGAACACTGAAGCTTTCTTT.

CDR3 nucleotide sequence: TGTGCCAGCAGTGGGGGGGACAGGGGCCCCACATATGGCTACACCTTC. Protein: CASSGGDRGPTYGYTF. This sequence joins TRBV2 and TRBJ1-2; 10 bases fit TRBD1. Looked up from germline, CDR1 is SNHLY and CDR2 is FYNNEI. The trim removed 4 bases at V and 5 bases at J, leaving 10 bases unmatched. CDR3 length: 16 amino acids. The whole variable domain, filled in from reference TRBV2 and TRBJ1-2, reads EPEVTQTPSHQVTQMGQEVILRCVPISNHLYFYWYRQILGQKVEFLVSFYNNEISEKSEIFDDQFSVERPDGSNFTLKIRSTKLEDSAMYFCASSGGDRGPTYGYTFGSGTRLTVV.

This clone was seen just once. The V call is TRBV13, the J call TRBJ2-4; 9 bases map to TRBD2. The CDR3 is 15 amino acids. Trimming took 0 bases from V and 9 from J; bases not matched to a gene: 6. CDR1 and CDR2 (germline): PRHDT, FYEKMQ (reference sequence). The CDR3 is CASSLGTSGRGIQYF. The CDR3, as DNA: TGTGCCAGCAGCTTAGGGACTAGCGGTCGTGGCATTCAGTACTTC.

J is TRBJ1-1 and V is TRBV19; D is undetermined. Looked up from germline, CDR1 is LNHDA and CDR2 is SQIVND (reference sequence). Trimming removed 5 bases at V and 0 bases at J, with 13 bases between. This CDR3 is 15 amino acids long. CDR3 sequence (DNA): TGTGCCAGTAGTCGGACGACGCAAGTGAACACTGAAGCTTTCTTT. Its protein is CASSRTTQVNTEAFF.

Concerning this clone itself: The junction departs from the called germline gene at one end, perhaps through a read error. CDR3 sequence (DNA): TGTGCCAACTCACTAAGGACAGGGGGCGGCGAGACCCAGTACTTC. This translates into CANSLRTGGGETQYF. This chain joins TRBV18 and TRBJ2-5, with 11 positions matching TRBD1. The length of the CDR3 is 15 residues. Germline V gene data show CDR1 as KGHSH and CDR2 as LQKENI. The full variable domain, with the rest looked up from reference TRBV18 and TRBJ2-5, is NAGVMQNPRHLVRRRGQEARLRCSPMKGHSHVYWYRQLPEEGLKFMVYLQKENIIDESGMPKERFSAEFPKEGPSILRIQQVVRGDSAAYFCANSLRTGGGETQYFGPGTRLLVL.

This clone has a single count. The chain joins TRBV3-1 (or the pseudogene TRBV3-2) to TRBJ1-5; D not resolved. V lost 3 bases and J 7 bases, leaving 7 bases between the germline ends. CDR3 size: 12 residues. Germline CDR1 LGHDT, CDR2 YNNKEL (reference sequence). CDR3 nucleotide sequence: TGTGCCAGCAGCCAGCAACAACAGCCCCAGCATTTT. Amino acid sequence: CASSQQQQPQHF.

The V gene is TRBV28, the J gene TRBJ1-2, with 7 bases identical to TRBD1. The CDR3 covers 14 residues. Germline V lookup: CDR1 MDHEN, CDR2 SYDVKM. V gave up 3 bases and J gave up 4 bases; unmatched junction bases: 5. The CDR3: CASSFRTGVYGYTF. The CDR3 DNA reads TGTGCCAGCAGTTTCCGTACAGGGGTCTATGGCTACACCTTC.

The CDR3 is CASSQVSSVEEQYF. For the CDR3, the DNA is TGTGCCAGCAGCCAAGTGTCCTCTGTTGAAGAGCAGTACTTC. The chain employs TRBV4-2 and TRBJ2-7; D gene ambiguous. The V and J ends lost 1 base and 7 bases respectively, with 14 bases between them. The CDR3 totals 14 residues. CDR1 and CDR2 (germline): LGHNA, YNFKEQ.

The V call is TRBV5-4, the J call TRBJ2-1; TRBD1 might be the D (6 bases). CDR1 is SGHNT, CDR2 YYREEE, per germline (reference sequence). The CDR3 covers 14 residues. V was clipped by 2 bases and J by 4 bases, with 10 bases between them. CDR3 protein: CASSFGTTYNEQFF. Written as DNA, the CDR3 is TGTGCCAGCAGCTTCGGGACAACTTACAATGAGCAGTTCTTC.

The chain joins TRBV27 to TRBJ2-7, with D possibly matching TRBD1 (6 bases). CDR1 is MNHEY and CDR2 is SMNVEV in the germline V gene (reference sequence). The CDR3 spans 15 residues. Trimming removed 5 bases from V and 4 bases from J, with 18 bases in between. As DNA, the CDR3 is TGTGCCAGCAGTGTACAGGGAATCCGAATTTACGAGCAGTACTTC. Translation: CASSVQGIRIYEQYF.

This chain links TRBV5-4 with TRBJ2-7, with D possibly being TRBD2 (5 bases). Germline CDR1 is SGHNT and CDR2 is YYREEE (reference sequence). The CDR3 totals 13 residues. Trimming pared 3 bases from V and 6 bases from J, leaving 13 bases between. CDR3 in amino acids: CASSYGSVGEQYV. The CDR3 region has the DNA TGTGCCAGCAGCTACGGTAGCGTGGGCGAGCAGTACGTC.

The chain carries TRBV7-3 and TRBJ2-1; a weak D match, TRBD1 (6 bases). The V end was cut by 5 bases, the J end by 4 bases, with 15 bases between. Germline assignment: CDR1 SGHTA and CDR2 FQGTGA. The CDR3 contains 15 residues. CDR3 nucleotides: TGTGCCAGCAGCCGGACCTGGGACACTTACAATGAGCAGTTCTTC. Protein: CASSRTWDTYNEQFF. The whole variable domain, remainder taken from reference TRBV7-3 and TRBJ2-1, is GAGVSQTPSNKVTEKGKYVELRCDPISGHTALYWYRQSLGQGPEFLIYFQGTGAADDSGLPNDRFFAVRPEGSVSTLKIQRTERGDSAVYLCASSRTWDTYNEQFFGPGTRLTVL.

Notes on this clone: An end of the junction differs from the germline gene, which may be a read error. The chain links TRBV15 to TRBJ1-5; D gene uncertain. The CDR3 covers 13 residues. The germline V gene encodes CDR1 LNHNV and CDR2 YYDKDF (reference sequence). CDR3 loop: CATSRQSNRPQHF. CDR3 nucleotides: TGTGCCACCAGCAGACAGAGTAATCGGCCCCAGCATTTT. The entire variable domain, with the rest obtained from reference TRBV15 and TRBJ1-5, is as follows: DAMVIQNPRYQVTQFGKPVTLSCSQTLNHNVMYWYQQKSSQAPKLLFHYYDKDFNNEADTPDNFQSRRPNTSFCFLDIRSPGLGDTAMYLCATSRQSNRPQHFGDGTRLSIL.